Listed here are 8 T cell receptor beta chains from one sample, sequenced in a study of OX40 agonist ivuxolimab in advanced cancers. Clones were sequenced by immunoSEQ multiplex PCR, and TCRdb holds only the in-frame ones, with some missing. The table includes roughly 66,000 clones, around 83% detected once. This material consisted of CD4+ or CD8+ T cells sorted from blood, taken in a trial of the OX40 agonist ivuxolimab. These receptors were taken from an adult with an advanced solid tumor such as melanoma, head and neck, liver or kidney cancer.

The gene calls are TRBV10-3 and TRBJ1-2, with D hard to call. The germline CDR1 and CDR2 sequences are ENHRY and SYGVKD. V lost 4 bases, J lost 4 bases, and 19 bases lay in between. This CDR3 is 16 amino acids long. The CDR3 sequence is CAISASRSDTTYGYTF. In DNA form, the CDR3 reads TGTGCCATCAGTGCCTCCCGATCCGACACAACCTATGGCTACACCTTC.

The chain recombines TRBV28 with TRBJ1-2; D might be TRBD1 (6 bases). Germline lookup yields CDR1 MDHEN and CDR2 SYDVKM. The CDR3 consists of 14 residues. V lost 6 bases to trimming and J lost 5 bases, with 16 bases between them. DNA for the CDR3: TGTGCCAGCAGCCACGCTACAGGGAGGTATGGCTACACCTTC. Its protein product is CASSHATGRYGYTF.

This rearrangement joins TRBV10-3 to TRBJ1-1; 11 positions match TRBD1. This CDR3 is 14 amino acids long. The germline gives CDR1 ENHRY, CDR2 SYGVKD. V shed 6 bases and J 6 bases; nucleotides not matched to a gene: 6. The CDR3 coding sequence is TGTGCCATCAGAGGGACAGGGGGTCTCGCTGAAGCTTTCTTT. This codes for CAIRGTGGLAEAFF.

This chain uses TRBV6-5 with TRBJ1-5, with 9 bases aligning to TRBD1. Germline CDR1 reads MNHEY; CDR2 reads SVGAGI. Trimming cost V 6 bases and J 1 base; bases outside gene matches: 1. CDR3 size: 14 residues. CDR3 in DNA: TGTGCCAGCAGGGGACAGGGAAGCAATCAGCCCCAGCATTTT. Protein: CASRGQGSNQPQHF.

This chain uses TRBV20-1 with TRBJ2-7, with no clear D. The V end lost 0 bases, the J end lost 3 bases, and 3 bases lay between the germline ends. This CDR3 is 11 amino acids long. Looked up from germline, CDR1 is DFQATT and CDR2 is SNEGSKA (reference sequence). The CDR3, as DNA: TGCAGTGCTAGAGAATACTACGAGCAGTACTTC. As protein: CSAREYYEQYF.

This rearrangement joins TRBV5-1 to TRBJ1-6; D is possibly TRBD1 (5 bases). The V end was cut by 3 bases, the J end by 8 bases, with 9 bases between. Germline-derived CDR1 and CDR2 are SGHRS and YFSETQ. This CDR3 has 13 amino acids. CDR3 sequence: CASSSGVDSPLHF. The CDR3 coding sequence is TGCGCCAGCAGCTCGGGGGTAGATTCACCCCTCCACTTT.

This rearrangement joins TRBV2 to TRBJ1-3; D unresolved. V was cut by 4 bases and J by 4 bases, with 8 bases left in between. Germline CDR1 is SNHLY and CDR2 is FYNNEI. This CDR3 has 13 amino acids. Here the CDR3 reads CASSVGSGNTIYF. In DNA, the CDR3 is TGTGCCAGCAGTGTAGGCTCGGGAAACACCATATATTTT.

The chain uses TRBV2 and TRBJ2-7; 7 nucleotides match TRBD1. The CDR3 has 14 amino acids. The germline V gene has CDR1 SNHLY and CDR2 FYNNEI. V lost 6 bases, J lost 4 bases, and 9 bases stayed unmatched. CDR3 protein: CASRQTGNWYEQYF. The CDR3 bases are TGTGCCAGCAGGCAGACAGGGAACTGGTACGAGCAGTACTTC.